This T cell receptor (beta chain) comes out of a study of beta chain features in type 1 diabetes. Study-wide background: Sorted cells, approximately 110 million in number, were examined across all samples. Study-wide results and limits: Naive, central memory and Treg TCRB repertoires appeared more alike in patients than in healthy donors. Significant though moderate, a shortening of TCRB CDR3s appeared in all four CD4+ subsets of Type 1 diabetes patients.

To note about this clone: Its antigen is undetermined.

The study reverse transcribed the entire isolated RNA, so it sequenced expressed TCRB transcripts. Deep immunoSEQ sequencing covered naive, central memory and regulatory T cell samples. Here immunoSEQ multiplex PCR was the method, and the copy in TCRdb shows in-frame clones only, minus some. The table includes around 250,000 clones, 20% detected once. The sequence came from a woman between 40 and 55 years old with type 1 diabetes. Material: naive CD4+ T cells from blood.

The CDR3 sequence: CASSLDRGYSPLHF. Written as DNA, the CDR3 is TGTGCCAGCAGCTTAGACAGGGGGTATTCACCCCTCCACTTT. This sequence joins TRBV11-2 and TRBJ1-6; 7 bases map to TRBD1. The trim removed 0 bases at V and 8 bases at J, leaving 1 base unmatched. The CDR3 runs 14 residues. Germline CDR1 SGHAT, CDR2 FQNNGV.